This T cell receptor (beta chain) was identified in a study of blood T cell repertoires in COVID-19. Generated by immunoSEQ multiplex PCR, the TCRdb table keeps only in-frame clones and is missing some. The table lists over 150,000 clones, roughly 94% of them singletons. This CDR3 region has 13 residues. V was cut by 7 bases and J by 7 bases, with 11 bases left in between. Germline V gene data show CDR1 as MNHEY and CDR2 as SVGAGI. The sequenced sample was peripheral blood. This TCR came from a man aged 30 to 45 with COVID-19, enrolled during active disease. This chain links TRBV6-5 with TRBJ1-6; D is unclear. CDR3 sequence reads: CASTQVSNSPLHF. In nucleotides, the CDR3 is TGTGCCAGCACCCAGGTATCGAATTCACCCCTCCACTTT.